This TCR beta chain is drawn from a study of control samples from healthy donors and cancer patients. Trimming removed 5 bases at V and 7 bases at J, with 11 bases between. CDR3 length equals 13 residues. Looked up from germline, CDR1 is SGHNT and CDR2 is YENEEA. Method: immunoSEQ multiplex PCR; TCRdb's copy keeps in-frame clones and lacks some. The sample holds about 160,000 clones, approximately 94% seen once. This chain joins TRBV11-3 and TRBJ2-2; D unresolved. Material for sequencing was blood. The origin of this receptor is a woman between 35 and 50 years old in good health. The CDR3 sequence: CASSAGWGGELFF. CDR3 sequence (DNA): TGTGCCAGCAGCGCTGGTTGGGGCGGGGAGCTGTTTTTT.